This TCR beta chain originates from a study of shared clonotypes between healthy human individuals. The CDR3 length is 16 residues. Germline CDR1 SQVTM, CDR2 ANQGSEA. Germline trimming cut 5 bases from V and 8 bases from J; bases unmatched to any gene: 20. Naive CD8 cells lacked CD45RO, underwent positive selection for CCR7 and left out terminally differentiated effector memory CD45RA+ cells. Profiling relied on immunoSEQ multiplex PCR, and the TCRdb table lists in-frame clones only, not all of them. The sample records roughly 2,000,000 clones, approximately 94% being singletons. Sample: naive CD8+ T cells sorted from blood. The sequence derives from a man between 18 and 35 years old in good health. The genes are TRBV29-1 and TRBJ1-2, with TRBD1 matching 7 bases. CDR3 DNA: TGCAGCGTTCGAATCGGGACAGTTCGCCTTGAGGGGGGCTACACCTTC. Translated: CSVRIGTVRLEGGYTF. Based on the CDR3 plus reference TRBV29-1 and TRBJ1-2, the full variable domain is SAVISQKPSRDICQRGTSLTIQCQVDSQVTMMFWYRQQPGQSLTLIATANQGSEATYESGFVIDKFPISRPNLTFSTLTVSNMSPEDSSIYLCSVRIGTVRLEGGYTFGSGTRLTVV.